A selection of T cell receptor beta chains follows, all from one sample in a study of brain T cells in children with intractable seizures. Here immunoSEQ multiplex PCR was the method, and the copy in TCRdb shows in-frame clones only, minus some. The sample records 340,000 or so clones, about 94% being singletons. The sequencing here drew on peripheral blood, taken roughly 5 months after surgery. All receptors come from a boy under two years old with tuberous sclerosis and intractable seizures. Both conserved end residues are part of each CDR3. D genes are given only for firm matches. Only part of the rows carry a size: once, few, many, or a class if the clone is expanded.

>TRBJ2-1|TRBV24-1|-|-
CATSDLREQFF
TGTGCCACCAGTGATTTAAGGGAGCAGTTCTTC
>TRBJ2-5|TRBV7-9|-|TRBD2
CASSLGRGLGETQYF
TGTGCCAGCAGCTTAGGAAGGGGACTAGGAGAGACCCAGTACTTC
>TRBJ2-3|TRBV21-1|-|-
CASSKPGDREGTDTQYF
TGTGCCAGCAGCAAACCGGGGGACAGGGAAGGTACAGATACGCAGTATTTT
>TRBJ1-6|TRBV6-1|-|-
CASFPGRVLDSPLHF
TGTGCCAGCTTTCCAGGGCGCGTCCTGGATTCACCCCTCCACTTT
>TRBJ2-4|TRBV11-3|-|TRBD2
CASSPGLAETWVAKNIQYF
TGTGCCAGCAGCCCGGGACTAGCGGAGACCTGGGTAGCCAAAAACATTCAGTACTTC
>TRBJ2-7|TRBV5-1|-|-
CASSPAGQRSSYEQYF
TGCGCCAGCAGCCCGGCCGGACAGAGGAGCTCCTACGAGCAGTACTTC
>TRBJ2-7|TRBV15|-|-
CATSRDLGLAAYEQYF
TGTGCCACCAGCAGAGATCTAGGGTTAGCGGCCTACGAGCAGTACTTC
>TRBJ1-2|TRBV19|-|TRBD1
CASSRGTAGYTF
TGTGCCAGTAGTAGGGGGACAGCTGGCTACACCTTC
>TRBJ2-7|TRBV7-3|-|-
CASSLKGDHYEQYF
TGTGCCAGCAGCTTAAAGGGGGACCACTACGAGCAGTACTTC
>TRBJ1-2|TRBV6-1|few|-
CASSEMSGAIYGYTF
TGTGCCAGCAGTGAAATGTCAGGGGCCATCTATGGCTACACCTTC
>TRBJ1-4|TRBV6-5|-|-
CASGRSQNEKLFF
TGTGCCAGCGGGAGATCACAGAATGAAAAACTGTTTTTT
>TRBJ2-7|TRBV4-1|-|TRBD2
CASSHDATSGGARYEQYF
TGCGCCAGCAGCCACGATGCGACTAGCGGGGGGGCTAGGTACGAGCAGTACTTC
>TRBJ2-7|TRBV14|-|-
CASSQIGERHYEQYF
TGTGCCAGCAGCCAGATAGGGGAACGGCACTACGAGCAGTACTTC
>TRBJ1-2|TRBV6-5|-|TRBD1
CASRLNTGDYGYTF
TGTGCCAGCAGGCTCAATACAGGGGACTATGGCTACACCTTC
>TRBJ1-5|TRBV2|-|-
CASSELLTQPQHF
TGTGCCAGCAGTGAGTTGCTAACCCAGCCCCAGCATTTT
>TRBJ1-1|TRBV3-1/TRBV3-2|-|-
CASSQTWTANTEAFF
TGTGCCAGCAGCCAAACCTGGACGGCGAACACTGAAGCTTTCTTT
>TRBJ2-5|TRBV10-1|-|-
CASSGQYQETQYF
TGCGCCAGCAGTGGACAGTACCAAGAGACCCAGTACTTC
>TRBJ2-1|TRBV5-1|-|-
CASSLGTANEQFF
TGCGCCAGCAGCTTAGGGACTGCTAATGAGCAGTTCTTC
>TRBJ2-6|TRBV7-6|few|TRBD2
CASSWVAGGAGANVLTF
TGTGCCAGCAGCTGGGTAGCGGGGGGTGCCGGGGCCAACGTCCTGACTTTC
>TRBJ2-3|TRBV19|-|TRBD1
CASIYSGQGGDTQYF
TGTGCCAGTATTTATTCGGGACAGGGGGGTGATACGCAGTATTTT
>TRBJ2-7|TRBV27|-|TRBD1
CASGWTGAYEQYF
TGTGCCAGCGGATGGACAGGAGCCTACGAGCAGTACTTC
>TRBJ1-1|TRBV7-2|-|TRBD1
CASSSRQGSTEAFF
TGTGCCAGCAGCTCCCGACAGGGGTCCACTGAAGCTTTCTTT
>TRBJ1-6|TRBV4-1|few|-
CASSPRGHLISPLHF
TGCGCCAGCAGCCCCCGGGGGCATCTTATTTCACCCCTCCACTTT
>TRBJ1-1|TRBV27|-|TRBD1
CASSPQGSLMSEAFF
TGTGCCAGCAGTCCACAGGGGTCATTAATGTCTGAAGCTTTCTTT
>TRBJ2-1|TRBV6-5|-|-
CASSADYGSYNEQFF
TGTGCCAGCAGCGCCGACTACGGCTCCTACAATGAGCAGTTCTTC
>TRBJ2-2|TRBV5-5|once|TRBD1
CASSTTGDTGELFF
TGTGCCAGCAGCACGACAGGGGACACCGGGGAGCTGTTTTTT